The T cell receptor (beta chain) under discussion was sequenced for a study of cytotoxic CD8 clonotypes in ibrutinib-treated CLL (dated by TCRdb to the early 2020s). For context, the study as a whole: The cohort included roughly 15 treatment-naive and about a dozen relapsed/refractory patients; some 18 were IGHV unmutated. Longitudinal samples were obtainable from about 30% of the roughly 86 participants in the trial. Every sample from remission and from progressive disease was obtained while the patients were still on ibrutinib. Samples averaged approximately 260,000 productive templates and 90,000 to 100,000 productive rearrangements. Cryopreserved peripheral blood mononuclear cells were obtained before treatment, at response, and at either sustained remission or disease progression. Responses were partial in about 25 patients and complete in 2; after median around 68 months follow-up, about 14 stayed in remission and about twelve progressed. The response samples were drawn at a median of 12 months into treatment, with a range of about 6 to 36 months.

The goal of deep resolution MiSeq sequencing was a depth between 1 in 1 million and 1 in 200,000 T cells, and coverage averaged 10x per clonotype. The immunoSEQ hsTCRB Kit was used to generate TCR beta libraries. Processing in the source paper ran as follows. Data were analyzed with ImmunoSEQ Data Assistant and ImmunoSEQ Analyzer, with V, D and J genes assigned per IMGT definitions. Clonality, with values ranging from 0 to 1, was calculated as one minus the normalized Shannon entropy of productive rearrangement frequencies. Public clonotype analysis was restricted to overrepresented clonotypes comprising at least 0.05% of each patient's repertoire. Some 13 repertoires from age-matched healthy donors, obtained from immuneACCESS, served as clonality controls. In TCRdb, the immuneACCESS table is reduced to in-frame sequences with V and J assigned. These tables do not hold every clone; where another copy was compared, an unresolved V gene accounts for under half, and the others remain unexplained. V and J calls plus clone size are reproduced from that table; the DNA served to infer D and trimming. For this sample the table gives 250,000 to 350,000 clones, of which approximately 76% were detected only once. About 5.7% of the sample is taken by the ten largest.

To note about this clone: Its cognate antigen has yet to be identified. The sample holds no much larger clone one base away, and base qualities are not on file.

The sample's time point label, decoded: progressive disease on ibrutinib. Roughly 2 micrograms of genomic DNA were extracted from cryopreserved PBMCs for TCR beta library preparation. Longitudinal blood samples from CLL patients on ibrutinib monotherapy were analyzed using high-throughput TCR beta sequencing. The patients took part in an open-label, single-center phase 2 trial of ibrutinib monotherapy. Broad study findings and their caveats: Public clonotypes were rare and either shrank or stayed stable during treatment, and the rise in clonality at ibrutinib response reflected expansion of private clonotypes. Lymph node repertoires were not examined, and the timing of sampling was not matched between patients in sustained remission and those whose disease progressed. Clonality increased at ibrutinib response, stayed stable in sustained remission, and fell back toward baseline at progression. Baseline clonality was found to be higher than that of age-matched healthy donors and was strongly correlated with circulating CD8+ T-cell counts.

At the junction V is shortened by 4 bases and J by 0 bases; bases outside the gene matches: 5. From the cysteine through the phenylalanine, the CDR3 covers 16 amino acids. The entry retains the CDR3 DNA only, 48 bases that are in frame from base 1. The germline V gene specifies SGDLS as CDR1 and YYNGEE as CDR2. This chain joins TRBV9 to TRBJ2-5; TRBD2 agrees with 11 junctional bases. This specimen was PBMCs, taken at disease progression, from a patient treated with ibrutinib. The receptor was isolated from a human donor with chronic lymphocytic leukemia. CDR3 region: CASSHRSGRDQETQYF. The nucleotide sequence is TGTGCCAGCAGCCACCGTAGCGGGAGGGACCAAGAGACCCAGTACTTC.